What follows is one T cell receptor (beta chain) and its context. Its antigen is not yet known. Per-nucleotide qualities are absent, and no much larger clonotype sits a single base away. The CDR3, cysteine through phenylalanine, is 15 amino acids long. Only the CDR3 portion is preserved as DNA: 45 bases, with reading frame beginning at the first base. For CDR1 and CDR2, the germline V gene (reference sequence) lists MNHNY and SVGAGI. The V end loses 6 bases and the J end loses 0 bases, and a stretch of 9 bases separates them. These data are taken from a study of blood T cell repertoires in COVID-19 (dated by TCRdb to 2019 to 2021). As for the study more broadly: Collaborator samples came from the United States, Italy and Spain and covered acute and convalescent phases of COVID-19. HLA class I and class II types, where available, came from metadata supplied by the sample provider rather than from assay-based typing. The repertoires were released in a freely available public database meant as a resource for research on the immune response to SARS-CoV-2. The dataset comprised deeply sampled blood TCRbeta repertoires from subjects exposed to, actively infected with, or recovered from COVID-19. Nearly every sample came with metadata listing a de-identified subject ID, COVID-19 status, age in years and sex. The material from the prospective study consisted of cDNA or gDNA derived from T cells, B-cell-depleted T cells, or PBMCs. The samples were drawn from two sources: the first 160 participants of the ongoing ImmuneRACE study, and 1,254 subjects contributed by 6 global collaborators. Study-wide conclusions, independent of this receptor: Clinical and demographic metadata were provided uncurated, with the amount varying by source and participant.

The immunoSEQ Assay, a bias-controlled multiplex PCR, was used to amplify TCRbeta CDR3 regions from genomic DNA. As for the original processing: Nucleated cell counts per sample were estimated from amplification of reference gene primers within the assay. To quantify the absolute abundance of each unique TCRbeta CDR3 rearrangement, sequence reads were collapsed and filtered. For each sample, productive Simpson clonality was calculated by taking the square root of Simpson's diversity index across productive rearrangements. TCRdb took over this immuneACCESS table, retaining in-frame rearrangements with V and J assigned. Such tables are incomplete; in checked studies, under half of the missing clones stem from an unresolved V gene, and the remainder is unexplained. V and J calls and clone size are given by that table; D and trimming were obtained from the DNA. A total of some 250,000 clones appear in this sample, about 90% of them only once. The ten largest clonotypes hold 1.2% of the sample.

Participants in the prospective study were aged about 18 to 90 years, lived in 20 to 30 United States geographic areas, and enrolled through a virtual design. Cohort assignment in the prospective study relied on participant-reported clinical history from a screening survey and a study questionnaire. Each participant in the prospective study had whole blood, serum and a nasopharyngeal or oropharyngeal swab collected by mobile phlebotomists. Additional blood draws and questionnaires over an approximately 2-month period could optionally be provided by prospective study participants. Blood samples from the prospective study were shipped frozen or at room temperature prior to DNA extraction.

This sequence was found in a human donor in a cohort exposed to, infected with or recovered from COVID-19 (not recorded which). The donor label of this sample is uncertain. Material for sequencing was PBMCs or T cells enriched from blood (not recorded which). The chain joins TRBV6-6 to TRBJ1-6, with the D segment identity uncertain. The CDR3 region has the sequence CASRGESSYNSPLHF. The nucleotide sequence is given as TGTGCCAGCAGGGGAGAGAGCTCCTATAATTCACCCCTCCACTTT.